Shown below are 5 T cell receptor beta chains from a single sample sequenced in a study of blood T cell repertoires in COVID-19. Assay used: immunoSEQ multiplex PCR; TCRdb lists only in-frame clones, some missing. The table has 150,000 to 200,000 clones, 60% to 80% seen once. Sequencing was performed on peripheral blood. The receptor set was obtained from a man aged 60 to 69 with active or convalescent COVID-19.

The chain has TRBV4-1 and TRBJ1-1; TRBD1 matches 9 bases. The junction had 9 bases not matched to a gene; V was cut back by 0 bases and J by 10 bases. The CDR3 covers 15 residues. CDR1 is MGHRA, CDR2 YSYEKL, per germline. DNA for the CDR3: TGCGCCAGCAGCCAAGAAGGGACAGGGACCTCTAGAGCTTTCTTT. It codes for CASSQEGTGTSRAFF.

This clone occurred many times. The V call is TRBV7-2, the J call TRBJ2-7; D is possibly TRBD1 (6 bases). Trimming cost V 1 base and J 2 bases, with 9 bases left between them. The V gene's germline CDR1 is SGHTA and CDR2 FQGNSA. The CDR3 spans 14 residues. The CDR3 DNA follows: TGTGCCAGCAGCTTAGTCCCAGGGGCCTACGAGCAGTACTTC. This encodes CASSLVPGAYEQYF.

The V gene is TRBV28, the J gene TRBJ1-3; possibly TRBD1 for D (6 bases). Germline assignment: CDR1 MDHEN and CDR2 SYDVKM. The CDR3 consists of 16 residues. Trimming removed 6 bases at V and 5 bases at J, with 20 bases between. This CDR3 reads CASSPTPGTRRNTIYF. The CDR3 DNA reads TGTGCCAGCAGCCCAACCCCCGGGACACGGAGAAACACCATATATTTT.

This chain connects TRBV6-5 to TRBJ2-5; 7 nucleotides match TRBD1. The germline V gene encodes CDR1 MNHEY and CDR2 SVGAGI. The trim removed 2 bases at V and 7 bases at J, leaving 4 bases unmatched. CDR3 length: 13 amino acids. DNA of the CDR3: TGTGCCAGCAGTTACCGTCAGGGGGTGACCCAGTACTTC. This codes for CASSYRQGVTQYF.

This rearrangement joins TRBV28 to TRBJ1-2, with 7 bases that match TRBD1. The length of the CDR3 is 15 residues. V trimming: 6 bases; J trimming: 10 bases; junction bases outside the gene matches: 17. The germline V gene encodes CDR1 MDHEN and CDR2 SYDVKM. This CDR3 reads CASRSTGTASMVYTF. Here the CDR3 DNA reads TGTGCCAGCAGATCCACCGGGACAGCTTCTATGGTCTACACCTTC.